This TCR beta chain is drawn from a study of tumor-infiltrating lymphocytes in localized non-small cell lung cancer. Study-level information: Patients included smokers and never-smokers with various histologies, some sampled after neoadjuvant chemotherapy. From each patient, both tumor and uninvolved lung, non-adjacent to tumor, were sampled. The study's findings and limits: Available tissue quantity limited TCR sequencing to a patient subset.

As regards this clone: Antigen specificity is unknown.

Clones were sequenced by immunoSEQ multiplex PCR, and TCRdb holds only the in-frame ones, with some missing. The sample records about 12,000 clones, 65% to 90% being singletons. This CDR3 is built from 17 residues. V gave up 8 bases and J gave up 2 bases; unmatched junction bases: 16. V is TRBV23-1 and J is TRBJ2-7, with TRBD1 matching over 9 bases. TRBV23-1 carries the ORF label, with uncertain function. The sequence was obtained from a human donor with non-small cell lung cancer. The sequenced sample was lung tumor tissue. The chain's CDR3 is CASPSPSTGGPPYEQYF. The CDR3 nucleotides are TGCGCCAGCCCATCCCCTTCGACAGGGGGGCCTCCCTACGAGCAGTACTTC.